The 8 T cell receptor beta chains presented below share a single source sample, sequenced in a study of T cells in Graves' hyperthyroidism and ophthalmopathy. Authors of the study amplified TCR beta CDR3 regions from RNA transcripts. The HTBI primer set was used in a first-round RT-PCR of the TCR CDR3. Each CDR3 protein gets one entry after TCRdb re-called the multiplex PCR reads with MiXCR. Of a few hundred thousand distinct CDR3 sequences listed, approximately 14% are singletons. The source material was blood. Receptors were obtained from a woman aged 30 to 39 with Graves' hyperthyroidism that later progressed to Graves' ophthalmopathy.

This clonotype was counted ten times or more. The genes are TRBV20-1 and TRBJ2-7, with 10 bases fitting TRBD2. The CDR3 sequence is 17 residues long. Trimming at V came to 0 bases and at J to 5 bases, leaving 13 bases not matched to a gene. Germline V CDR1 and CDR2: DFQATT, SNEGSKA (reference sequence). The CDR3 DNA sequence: TGCAGTGCTAGAGATCCCCTCCGCCTAGCGGGAGTCCACGAGCAGTACTTC. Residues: CSARDPLRLAGVHEQYF.

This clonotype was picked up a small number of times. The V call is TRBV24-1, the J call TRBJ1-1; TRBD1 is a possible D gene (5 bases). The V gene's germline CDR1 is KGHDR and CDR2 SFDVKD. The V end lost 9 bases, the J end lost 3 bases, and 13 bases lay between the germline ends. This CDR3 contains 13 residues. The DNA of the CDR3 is TGTGCCACCCGACGGGGGAGTGACACTGAAGCTTTCTTT. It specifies CATRRGSDTEAFF.

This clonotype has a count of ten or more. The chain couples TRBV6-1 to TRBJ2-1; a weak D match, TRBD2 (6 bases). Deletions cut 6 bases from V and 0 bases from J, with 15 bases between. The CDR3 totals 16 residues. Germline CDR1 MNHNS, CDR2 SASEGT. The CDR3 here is CASRVRAGSSYNEQFF. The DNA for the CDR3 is TGTGCCAGCAGGGTAAGAGCGGGTAGCTCCTACAATGAGCAGTTCTTC.

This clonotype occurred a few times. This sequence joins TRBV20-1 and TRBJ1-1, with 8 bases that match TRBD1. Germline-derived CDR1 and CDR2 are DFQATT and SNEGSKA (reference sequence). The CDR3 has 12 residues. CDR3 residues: CTAWTGLTEAFF. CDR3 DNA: TGCACTGCGTGGACAGGGCTTACTGAAGCTTTCTTT.

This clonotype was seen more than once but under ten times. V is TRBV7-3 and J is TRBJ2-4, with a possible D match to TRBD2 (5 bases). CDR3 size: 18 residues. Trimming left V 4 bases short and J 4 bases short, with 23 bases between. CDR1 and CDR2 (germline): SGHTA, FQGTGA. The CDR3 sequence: CASSSMGGKPGKKNIQYF. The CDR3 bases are TGTGCCAGCAGCTCTATGGGTGGAAAACCGGGAAAGAAAAACATTCAGTACTTC.

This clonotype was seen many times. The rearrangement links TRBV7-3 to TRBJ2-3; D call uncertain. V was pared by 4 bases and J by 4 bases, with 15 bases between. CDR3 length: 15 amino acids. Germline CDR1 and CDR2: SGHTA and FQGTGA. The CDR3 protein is CASSYNGLPADTQYF. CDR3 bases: TGTGCCAGCAGCTACAACGGGCTTCCAGCAGATACGCAGTATTTT.

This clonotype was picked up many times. The CDR3, as DNA: TGTGCCAGTAGCCTTGGAGGGAAAGGGACCGCTGAAGCTTTCTTT. This translates into CASSLGGKGTAEAFF. This chain joins TRBV19 and TRBJ1-1, with D maybe TRBD1 (5 bases). Per germline, CDR1 LNHDA and CDR2 SQIVND (reference sequence). The CDR3 length is 15 residues. The germline V and J ends were trimmed by 6 bases and 6 bases, with 20 bases remaining between them.

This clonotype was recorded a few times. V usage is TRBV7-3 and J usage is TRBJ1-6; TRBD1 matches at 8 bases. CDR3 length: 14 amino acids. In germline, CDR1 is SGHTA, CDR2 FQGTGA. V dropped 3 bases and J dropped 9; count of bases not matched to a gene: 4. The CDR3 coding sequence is TGTGCCAGCAGCTTCCCAGGGGGCGGTTCACCCCTCCACTTT. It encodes CASSFPGGGSPLHF.